The next 14 T cell receptor beta chains were all read from a single sample in a study of human T cells and chemical hapten exposure. Regarding time point: patch test 1, 2 weeks after DPC sensitization. Treatment denoted: therapeutic diphenylcyclopropenone sensitization with weekly scalp DPC. From the RACE reads, TCRdb called clonotypes with MiXCR, one entry per CDR3 protein. The data hold around 380,000 distinct CDR3 sequences, with approximately 5.1% observed a single time. The sample was whole blood, taken in connection with sensitization to the hapten diphenylcyclopropenone (DPC). The receptors were gathered from a woman aged 45-59 years with alopecia areata. Some clones in this sample may be carry-over from other donors' samples.

This clonotype was seen more than once but under ten times. The J gene is TRBJ2-7, the V gene TRBV5-1; perhaps TRBD1 as D (6 bases). The CDR3 sequence is 14 residues long. Germline V gene data show CDR1 as SGHRS and CDR2 as YFSETQ. The V and J ends lost 5 bases and 2 bases respectively, with 14 bases between them. Written as DNA, the CDR3 is TGCGCCAGCAGTCCATCGACAGGAACCTACGAGCAGTACTTC. Translating gives CASSPSTGTYEQYF.

This chain connects TRBV3-1 to TRBJ1-2, with D maybe TRBD1 (6 bases). Between the trimmed V and J ends, which lost 2 bases and 10 bases, there was a span of 14 bases. Germline values: CDR1 LGHDT, CDR2 YNNKEL (reference sequence). The CDR3 length is 13 residues. CDR3 sequence: CASSQNTQGIYTF. CDR3 in DNA: TGTGCCAGCAGCCAAAATACACAGGGTATCTACACCTTC.

A few counts support this clonotype. The chain employs TRBV18 and TRBJ1-5, with 9 positions matching TRBD1. CDR1 and CDR2 from the germline V gene are KGHSH and LQKENI. There are 16 residues in the CDR3. The junction had 17 bases not matched to a gene; V was cut back by 6 bases and J by 11 bases. The CDR3 DNA sequence: TGTGCCAGCTCCCAAGGGGGACAGGGCCGAAAGTTGGCCCAGCATTTT. The encoded protein is CASSQGGQGRKLAQHF.

This clonotype turned up a few times. The chain is built from TRBV7-9 and TRBJ2-1; the match to TRBD2 covers 7 bases. Trimming at V came to 3 bases and at J to 7 bases, leaving 9 bases not matched to a gene. CDR3 size: 15 residues. CDR1 SEHNR and CDR2 FQNEAQ come from the germline V gene (reference sequence). The CDR3 sequence: CASSFPQRDRNEQFF. DNA of the CDR3: TGTGCCAGCAGCTTTCCCCAGCGGGATCGGAATGAGCAGTTCTTC.

The chain recombines TRBV12-3 or TRBV12-4 with TRBJ1-1, with a possible D match to TRBD1 (5 bases). V was cut by 7 bases and J by 4 bases, with 13 bases left in between. There are 13 residues in the CDR3. CDR3 residues: CASTWGVATEAFF. CDR3 nucleotides: TGTGCCAGCACCTGGGGGGTCGCCACTGAAGCTTTCTTT.

About this clonotype itself: Since a much larger clone is just one base distant, this may be a read error. The missing conserved phenylalanine or tryptophan at the end of this CDR3 makes a read error likely. This rearrangement joins TRBV12-3 or TRBV12-4 to TRBJ1-5; 9 bases are a match to TRBD1. This CDR3 contains 16 residues. After removal of 1 base from V and 0 bases from J, the junction contained 1 base not matched to a gene. CDR3 DNA: TGTGCCAGCAGTTTAGGGACAGGGGTTAGCAATCAGCCCCAGCATTCT. Its translation is CASSLGTGVSNQPQHS.

This clonotype was counted at least ten times. This sequence joins TRBV24-1 and TRBJ2-2; no clear D. The CDR3 contains 10 residues. Trimming pared 9 bases from V and 6 bases from J, leaving 4 bases between. CDR1 and CDR2 (germline): KGHDR, SFDVKD. This CDR3 is CATPSGELFF. For the CDR3, the DNA is TGTGCCACCCCCTCCGGGGAGCTGTTTTTT.

In DNA form, the CDR3 reads TGTGCCAGCAGTCTCAGACAGAAAGCTAACTATGGCTACACCTTC. Amino acid sequence: CASSLRQKANYGYTF. V gene TRBV27 combines with J gene TRBJ1-2, with D tentatively TRBD1 (5 bases). CDR1 MNHEY and CDR2 SMNVEV come from the germline V gene (reference sequence). Trimming left V 5 bases short and J 0 bases short, with 13 bases between. The CDR3 totals 15 residues.

The chain uses TRBV7-7 and TRBJ2-3; D unresolved. The V end lost 5 bases, the J end lost 3 bases, and 9 bases lay between the germline ends. The CDR3 length is 13 residues. The germline gives CDR1 SSHAT, CDR2 FNYEAQ (reference sequence). CDR3 residues: CASSRWKTDTQYF. CDR3 nucleotide sequence: TGTGCCAGCAGCCGTTGGAAAACAGATACGCAGTATTTT.

Many counts were recorded for this clonotype. The chain carries TRBV7-8 and TRBJ2-3; 13 nucleotides align to TRBD2. Germline-derived CDR1 and CDR2 are SGHVS and FQNEAQ. The CDR3 loop spans 18 amino acids. Germline trimming cut 6 bases from V and 4 bases from J; bases unmatched to any gene: 13. The CDR3 loop reads CASSRFGLAGERADTQYF. In DNA, the CDR3 is TGTGCCAGCAGTCGTTTTGGACTAGCGGGAGAGCGGGCAGATACGCAGTATTTT.

V and J are TRBV20-1 and TRBJ1-6; 7 bases agree with TRBD1. With 6 bases clipped from V and 7 bases from J, the junction kept 9 bases outside the gene matches. The CDR3 length is 14 residues. The germline CDR1 and CDR2 sequences are DFQATT and SNEGSKA (reference sequence). The CDR3 sequence is CSARKQGQNSPLHF. For the CDR3, the DNA is TGCAGTGCAAGGAAACAGGGGCAAAATTCACCCCTCCACTTT.

This clonotype appeared many times. The DNA for the CDR3 is TGTGCCAGCAGCTTGGTTCAGGTTCCCCACGGGGAGCTGTTTTTT. Residues: CASSLVQVPHGELFF. The chain recombines TRBV5-6 with TRBJ2-2, with D unresolved. Trimming stripped 0 bases from V and 7 bases from J, with 13 bases between. This CDR3 has 15 residues. The germline gives CDR1 SGHDT, CDR2 YYEEEE.

Only a few counts were recorded for this clonotype. The chain has TRBV28 and TRBJ2-7; a possible D gene is TRBD2 (6 bases). The germline gives CDR1 MDHEN, CDR2 SYDVKM. V lost 3 bases, J lost 2 bases, and 14 bases lay in between. The CDR3 runs 15 residues. CDR3 coding DNA: TGTGCCAGCAGTTTTGGAGGGAGGAGGACCTACGAGCAGTACTTC. As protein: CASSFGGRRTYEQYF.

The chain has TRBV3-1 and TRBJ2-1; a weak D match, TRBD2 (5 bases). The germline gives CDR1 LGHDT, CDR2 YNNKEL (reference sequence). This CDR3 is built from 15 residues. Between the trimmed V and J ends, which lost 6 bases and 4 bases, there was a span of 16 bases. The CDR3 sequence is CASSARVGEYNEQFF. The CDR3 nucleotides are TGTGCCAGCAGTGCCCGGGTCGGGGAATACAATGAGCAGTTCTTC.